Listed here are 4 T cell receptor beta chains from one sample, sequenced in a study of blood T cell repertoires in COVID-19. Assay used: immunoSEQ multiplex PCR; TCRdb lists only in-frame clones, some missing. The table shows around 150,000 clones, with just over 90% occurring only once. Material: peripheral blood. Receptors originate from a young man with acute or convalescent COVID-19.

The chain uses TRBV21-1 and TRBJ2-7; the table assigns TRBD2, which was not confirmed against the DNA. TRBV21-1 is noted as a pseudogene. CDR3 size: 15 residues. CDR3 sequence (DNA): TGTGCCAGCAGCAAGCCGGCGGGAGACGGAGACGAGCAGTACTTC. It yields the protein CASSKPAGDGDEQYF.

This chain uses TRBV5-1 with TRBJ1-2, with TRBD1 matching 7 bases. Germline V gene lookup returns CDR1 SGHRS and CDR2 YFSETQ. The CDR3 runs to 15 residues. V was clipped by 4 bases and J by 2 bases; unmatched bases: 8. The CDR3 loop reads CASSLGVTGNYGYTF. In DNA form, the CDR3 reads TGCGCCAGCAGCCTGGGGGTGACAGGGAACTATGGCTACACCTTC.

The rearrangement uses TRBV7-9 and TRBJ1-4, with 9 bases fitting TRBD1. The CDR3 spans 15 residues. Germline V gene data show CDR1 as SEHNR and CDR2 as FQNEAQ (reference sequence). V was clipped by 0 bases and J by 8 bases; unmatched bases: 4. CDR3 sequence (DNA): TGTGCCAGCAGCTTAGCCGGGACAGGGTACGAAAAACTGTTTTTT. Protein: CASSLAGTGYEKLFF.

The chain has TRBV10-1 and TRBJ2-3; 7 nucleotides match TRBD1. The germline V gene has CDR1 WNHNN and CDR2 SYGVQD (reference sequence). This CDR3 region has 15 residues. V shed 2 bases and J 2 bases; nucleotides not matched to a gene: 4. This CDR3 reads CASSETGAITDTQYF. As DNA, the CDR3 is TGCGCCAGCAGTGAGACAGGGGCCATCACAGATACGCAGTATTTT.